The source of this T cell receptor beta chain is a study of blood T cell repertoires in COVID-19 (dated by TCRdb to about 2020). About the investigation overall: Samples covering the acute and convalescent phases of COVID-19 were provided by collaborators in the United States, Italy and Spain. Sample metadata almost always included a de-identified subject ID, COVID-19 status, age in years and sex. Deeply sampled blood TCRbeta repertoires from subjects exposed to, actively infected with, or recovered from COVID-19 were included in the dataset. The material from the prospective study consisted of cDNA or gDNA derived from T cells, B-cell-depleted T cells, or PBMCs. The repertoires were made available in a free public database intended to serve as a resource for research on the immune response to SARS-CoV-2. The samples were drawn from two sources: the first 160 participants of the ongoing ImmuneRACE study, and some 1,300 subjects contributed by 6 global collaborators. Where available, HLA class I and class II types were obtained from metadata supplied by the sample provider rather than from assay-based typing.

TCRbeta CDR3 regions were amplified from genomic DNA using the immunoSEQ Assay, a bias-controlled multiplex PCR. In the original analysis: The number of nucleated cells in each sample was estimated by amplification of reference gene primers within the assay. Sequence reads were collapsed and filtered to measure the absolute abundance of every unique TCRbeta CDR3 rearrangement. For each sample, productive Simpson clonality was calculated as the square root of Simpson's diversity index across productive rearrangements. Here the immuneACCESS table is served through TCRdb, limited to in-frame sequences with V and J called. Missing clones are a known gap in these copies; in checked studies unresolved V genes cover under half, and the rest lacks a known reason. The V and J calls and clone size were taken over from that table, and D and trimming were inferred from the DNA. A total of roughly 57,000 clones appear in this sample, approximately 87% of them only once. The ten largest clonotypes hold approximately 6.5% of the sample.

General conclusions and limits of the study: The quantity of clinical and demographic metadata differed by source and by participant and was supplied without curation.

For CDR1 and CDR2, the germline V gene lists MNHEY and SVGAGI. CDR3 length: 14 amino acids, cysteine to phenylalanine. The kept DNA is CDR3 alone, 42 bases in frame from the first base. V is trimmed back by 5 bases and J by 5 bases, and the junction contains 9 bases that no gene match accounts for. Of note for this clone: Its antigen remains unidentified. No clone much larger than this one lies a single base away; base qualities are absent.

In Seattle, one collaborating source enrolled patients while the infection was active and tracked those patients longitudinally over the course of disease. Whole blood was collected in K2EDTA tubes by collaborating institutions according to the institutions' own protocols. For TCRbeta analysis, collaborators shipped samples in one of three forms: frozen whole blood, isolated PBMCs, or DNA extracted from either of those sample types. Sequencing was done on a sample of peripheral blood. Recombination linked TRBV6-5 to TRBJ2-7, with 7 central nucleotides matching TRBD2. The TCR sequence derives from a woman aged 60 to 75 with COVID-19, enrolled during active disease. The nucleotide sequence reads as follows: TGTGCCAGCAGTATCCGGACTAGTCTACACGAGCAGTACTTC. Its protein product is CASSIRTSLHEQYF.